This TCR beta chain was recovered during a study of T cells in Graves' hyperthyroidism and ophthalmopathy. Amplified regions were TCR beta CDR3 sequences from RNA transcripts. TCR CDR3 regions were first amplified by RT-PCR with HTBI primers. From the multiplex PCR reads, TCRdb called clonotypes with MiXCR, one entry per CDR3 protein. The table records 750,000 to 950,000 distinct CDR3 sequences, roughly 37% of them present only once. This CDR3 has 16 amino acids. Trimming at V came to 6 bases and at J to 0 bases, leaving 9 bases not matched to a gene. The V gene's germline CDR1 is SGHRS and CDR2 YFSETQ. There are a few counts of this clonotype.

V usage is TRBV5-1 and J usage is TRBJ1-1; TRBD1 matches at 9 bases. Sequencing was done on a sample of blood. The origin of this receptor is a man between 18 and 35 years old with Graves' hyperthyroidism. This chain's CDR3 is CASTIGDRELNTEAFF. For the CDR3, the DNA is TGCGCCAGCACTATCGGGGACAGGGAGCTGAACACTGAAGCTTTCTTT.